The clone carrying this TCR beta chain appeared once. The CDR3 consists of 19 residues. Germline V CDR1 and CDR2: GTSNPN, SVGIG (reference sequence). Germline trimming cut 3 bases from V and 1 base from J; bases unmatched to any gene: 19. The data were taken from a study of technical replicates of blood from a few donors. TCRdb keeps only in-frame clones here, not all; method: immunoSEQ multiplex PCR. The sample contains 70,000 to 95,000 clones, 75% to 95% of which appear only once. This TCR came from a human donor in good health. Some clones in this sample may be carry-over from other donors' samples. This chain connects TRBV30 to TRBJ1-1; 8 bases line up with TRBD1. The sequenced material came from T cells isolated from PBMCs. For the CDR3, the DNA is TGTGCCTGGAGCGAATTCCGGTCAATTAGGACAGGGTCGAACACTGAAGCTTTCTTT. It translates to CAWSEFRSIRTGSNTEAFF.